The sequence of this T cell receptor (beta chain) was determined in a study of T-cell reconstitution after alpha-beta-depleted transplantation in children. This clonotype came up many times. Its antigen is undetermined. The junction had 6 bases not matched to a gene; V was cut back by 6 bases and J by 0 bases. This CDR3 is 15 amino acids long. Per the germline V gene, CDR1 is MNHNY and CDR2 is SVGAGI (reference sequence). Study observations and caveats: The main origin of T-cell counts and diversity one year after transplant was newly produced T cells. Reportedly, only several hundred clones from non-depleted graft cells drove alpha-beta T-cell counts at about two months.

Unique molecular identifiers were incorporated into the prepared TCRbeta library. A single record per CDR3 protein comes from TCRdb applying MiXCR to the PCR reads. This sample carries roughly 82,000 distinct CDR3 sequences, 13% to 15% of them seen once, and the ten largest clones take roughly 30%. The chain is built from TRBV6-6 and TRBJ2-7; TRBD1 agrees at 9 bases. The origin of this receptor is a male patient between 2 and 15 years old who had a stem cell transplant for acute lymphoblastic leukemia, so the T cells may come from the graft donor. This specimen consisted of PBMCs, mostly from graft donor cells, obtained 180 days after TCRalphabeta/CD19-depleted stem cell transplant. CDR3 sequence: CASSPTGGPSYEQYF. The CDR3 nucleotides are TGTGCCAGCAGCCCCACAGGGGGCCCCTCCTACGAGCAGTACTTC.